These 14 T cell receptor beta chains originate from one sample sequenced in a study of T-cell reconstitution after alpha-beta-depleted transplantation in children. Library preparation (for TCRbeta) was performed with unique molecular identifiers. Via MiXCR, TCRdb re-called the PCR reads, giving one row per CDR3 protein. The repertoire holds hundreds of thousands of distinct CDR3 sequences, with about an eighth as singletons. The material was PBMCs, obtained before TCRalphabeta/CD19-depleted stem cell transplant. The origin of the receptors is a girl aged 2-15 years with congenital amegakaryocytic thrombocytopenia, due to receive a stem cell transplant.

This clonotype has at least ten counts. The chain has TRBV6-1 and TRBJ2-1; D is possibly TRBD1 or TRBD2 (5 bases each). Looked up from germline, CDR1 is MNHNS and CDR2 is SASEGT. Trimming pared 6 bases from V and 3 bases from J, leaving 18 bases between. This CDR3 is built from 16 residues. CDR3: CASSWGTSPNYNEQFF. CDR3 nucleotide sequence: TGTGCCAGCAGCTGGGGGACCTCGCCTAACTACAATGAGCAGTTCTTC.

This clonotype has ten or more counts. V gene TRBV5-1 combines with J gene TRBJ2-7; the match to TRBD1 covers 8 bases. After removal of 4 bases from V and 0 bases from J, the junction contained 6 bases not matched to a gene. CDR3 length equals 15 residues. Germline V lookup: CDR1 SGHRS, CDR2 YFSETQ. In DNA form, the CDR3 reads TGCGCCAGCAGCATCGGGACAGGCCTCTCCTACGAGCAGTACTTC. Encoded protein: CASSIGTGLSYEQYF.

The gene calls are TRBV12-3 or TRBV12-4 and TRBJ2-6; unclear D gene. V lost 10 bases and J 0 bases, leaving 10 bases between the germline ends. The CDR3 sequence is 14 residues long. The CDR3 reads CATSTTSGANVLTF. CDR3 DNA: TGTGCCACCTCGACAACCTCTGGGGCCAACGTCCTGACTTTC.

V and J are TRBV28 and TRBJ2-5, with unresolved D. Germline CDR1 MDHEN, CDR2 SYDVKM. The CDR3 contains 12 residues. V was pared by 3 bases and J by 6 bases, with 8 bases between. For the CDR3, the DNA is TGTGCCAGCAGTTTTCTGTCGCAGACCCAGTACTTC. Encoded protein: CASSFLSQTQYF.

Many counts were recorded for this clonotype. V gene TRBV12-3 or TRBV12-4 combines with J gene TRBJ2-2; the match to TRBD1 covers 7 bases. The CDR3 extends over 13 amino acids. V lost 3 bases to trimming and J lost 6 bases; unmatched junction nucleotides: 1. CDR3 nucleotide sequence: TGTGCCAGCAGTTTGCAGGGGGCCGGGGAGCTGTTTTTT. Protein: CASSLQGAGELFF.

This clonotype was seen ten or more times. This chain connects TRBV10-3 to TRBJ1-5; D remains ambiguous. The CDR3 covers 12 residues. Trimming left V 3 bases short and J 4 bases short, with 4 bases between. Germline V gene data show CDR1 as ENHRY and CDR2 as SYGVKD. The CDR3: CAISEGNQPQHF. Here the CDR3 DNA reads TGTGCCATCAGTGAAGGGAATCAGCCCCAGCATTTT.

As concerns this clonotype: One end of the junction does not line up with germline, which may come from a read error. The chain is built from TRBV19 and TRBJ2-1; 8 positions match TRBD2. This CDR3 spans 17 amino acids. Germline V gene sequence: CDR1 LNHDA, CDR2 SQIVND (reference sequence). This chain's CDR3 is CAGSMESSGIGHNEQFF. The CDR3 DNA reads TGTGCCGGTAGTATGGAGAGTAGCGGGATAGGCCACAATGAGCAGTTCTTC.

This clonotype was seen at least ten times. This chain uses TRBV20-1 with TRBJ2-1; 8 bases line up with TRBD2. Per the germline V gene, CDR1 is DFQATT and CDR2 is SNEGSKA (reference sequence). Trimming took 4 bases from V and 2 from J; bases not matched to a gene: 13. The CDR3 is made up of 17 amino acids. This chain's CDR3 is CSANNLLASGPYNEQFF. The CDR3 region has the DNA TGCAGTGCTAATAACCTTTTGGCTAGCGGGCCCTACAATGAGCAGTTCTTC.

This clonotype was recorded many times. Here the CDR3 DNA reads TGCAGCGTCGATCGAGGGTCGACAGGGGGAAACTATGGCTACACCTTC. Residues: CSVDRGSTGGNYGYTF. The rearrangement joins TRBV29-1 to TRBJ1-2; TRBD1 matches 9 bases. The length of the CDR3 is 16 residues. Germline assignment: CDR1 SQVTM and CDR2 ANQGSEA. V was clipped by 6 bases and J by 2 bases; unmatched bases: 13.

This clonotype has just a few counts. The CDR3 region has the DNA TGTGCCAGCAGCCAAGATCATGGGCGCACTGAAGCTTTCTTT. It codes for CASSQDHGRTEAFF. This chain joins TRBV3-1 and TRBJ1-1, with D hard to call. Trimming took 0 bases from V and 4 from J, leaving 9 bases between them. The germline CDR1 and CDR2 sequences are LGHDT and YNNKEL (reference sequence). The CDR3 covers 14 residues.

Details on this clonotype: Being one base from a much bigger clone, this may be a read error. This sequence joins TRBV5-1 and TRBJ2-5, with TRBD1 as a possible D gene (5 bases). The CDR3 has 15 residues. Germline-derived CDR1 and CDR2 are SGHRS and YFSETQ. Here the CDR3 reads CAGSLLGVFQETQYF. CDR3 DNA sequence: TGCGCCGGCAGCTTGTTAGGGGTCTTCCAAGAGACCCAGTACTTC.

At least ten counts were recorded for this clonotype. CDR3 sequence: CASSPIVYRGNYGYTF. CDR3 nucleotides: TGTGCCAGCAGCCCGATCGTATACAGGGGAAACTATGGCTACACCTTC. The chain combines TRBV6-5 with TRBJ1-2; the match to TRBD1 covers 7 bases. CDR3 length equals 16 residues. Trimming at V came to 6 bases and at J to 2 bases, leaving 12 bases not matched to a gene. Germline CDR1 reads MNHEY; CDR2 reads SVGAGI.

The chain is built from TRBV12-3 or TRBV12-4 and TRBJ1-1; D gene unclear. Deletions cut 6 bases from V and 4 bases from J, with 15 bases between. The CDR3 has 14 residues. The CDR3 DNA reads TGTGCCAGCAGGTGGGCCGGCCGGGGCACTGAAGCTTTCTTT. Residues: CASRWAGRGTEAFF.

The chain employs TRBV7-8 and TRBJ2-1; tentative D call: TRBD2 (5 bases). The ends were cut back, 5 bases at V and 10 bases at J, with 21 bases in the middle. The CDR3 has 15 amino acids. Looked up from germline, CDR1 is SGHVS and CDR2 is FQNEAQ. The CDR3 region is CASSPSRAGTGEQFF. In DNA form, the CDR3 reads TGTGCCAGCAGCCCAAGTAGGGCGGGTACGGGAGAGCAGTTCTTC. The variable domain in full, with the rest retrieved from reference TRBV7-8 and TRBJ2-1, is GAGVSQSPRYKVAKRGQDVALRCDPISGHVSLFWYQQALGQGPEFLTYFQNEAQLDKSGLPSDRFFAERPEGSVSTLKIQRTQQEDSAVYLCASSPSRAGTGEQFFGPGTRLTVL.